This T cell receptor (beta chain) was recorded in a study of blood T cell repertoires in COVID-19. About the study: Sites across the United States, Italy and Spain contributed samples from acute and convalescent COVID-19.

In the original processing: Amplification with reference gene primers provided the estimates of nucleated cell counts. Generated by immunoSEQ multiplex PCR, the TCRdb table keeps only in-frame clones and is missing some. V and J calls plus clone size are reproduced from that table; the DNA served to infer D and trimming. The sample lists roughly 100,000 clones; around 90% were seen once. Germline-derived CDR1 and CDR2 are MDHEN and SYDVKM. CDR3 length: 15 residues. J gave up 1 base and V 2 bases, and 2 bases lay outside the gene matches. The rearrangement links TRBV28 to TRBJ2-7; 10 nucleotides match TRBD1. The specimen sequenced was peripheral blood. This TCR was sampled from a woman of 80 years or more in a cohort sampled during active COVID-19. The CDR3, as DNA: TGTGCCAGCAGTTTACCGGGACAGGGGTCCTACGAGCAGTACTTC. It yields the protein CASSLPGQGSYEQYF.